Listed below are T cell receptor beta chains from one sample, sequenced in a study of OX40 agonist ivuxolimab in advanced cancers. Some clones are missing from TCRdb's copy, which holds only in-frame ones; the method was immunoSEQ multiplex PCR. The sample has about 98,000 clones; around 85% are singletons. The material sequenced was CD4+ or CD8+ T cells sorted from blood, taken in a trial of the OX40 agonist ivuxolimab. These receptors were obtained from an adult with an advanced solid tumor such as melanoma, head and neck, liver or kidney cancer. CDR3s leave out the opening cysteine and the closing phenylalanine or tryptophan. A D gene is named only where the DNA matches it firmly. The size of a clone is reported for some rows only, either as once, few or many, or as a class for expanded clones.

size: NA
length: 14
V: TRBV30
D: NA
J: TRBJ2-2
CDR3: AWSVNRDVFPGELF

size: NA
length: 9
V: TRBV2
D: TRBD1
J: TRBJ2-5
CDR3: ASSPTGAEY

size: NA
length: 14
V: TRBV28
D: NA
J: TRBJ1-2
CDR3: ASRTPWGTSHYGYT

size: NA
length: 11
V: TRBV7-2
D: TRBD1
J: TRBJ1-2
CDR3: ASSPDRDYGYT

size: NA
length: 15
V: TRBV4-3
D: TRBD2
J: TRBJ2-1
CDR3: ASSQDLKTSGYNEQF

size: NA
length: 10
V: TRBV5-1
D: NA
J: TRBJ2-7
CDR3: ASTLEGHEQY

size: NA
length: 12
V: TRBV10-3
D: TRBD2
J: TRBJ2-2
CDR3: AINLAGGTGELF

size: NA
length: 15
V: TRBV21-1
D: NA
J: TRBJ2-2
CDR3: ASSKVGDGLYTGELF

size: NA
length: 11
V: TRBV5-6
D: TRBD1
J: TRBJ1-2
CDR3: ASSLGQGGGYT

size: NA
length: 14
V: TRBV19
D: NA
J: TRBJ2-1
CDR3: ASSTVEGSSYNEQF

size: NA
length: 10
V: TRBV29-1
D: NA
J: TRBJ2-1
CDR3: SVESNQNEQF

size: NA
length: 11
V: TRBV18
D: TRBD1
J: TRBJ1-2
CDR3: ASSKEGGNGYT

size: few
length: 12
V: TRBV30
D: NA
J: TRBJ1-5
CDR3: AWSVLAGSYPQH

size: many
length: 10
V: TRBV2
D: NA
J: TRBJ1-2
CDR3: ASSEEAYGYT

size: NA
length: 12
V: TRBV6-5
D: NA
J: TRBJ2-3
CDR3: ASRLTRLVDTQY

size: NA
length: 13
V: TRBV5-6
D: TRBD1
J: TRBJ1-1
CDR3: ASSSSRTGGTEAF

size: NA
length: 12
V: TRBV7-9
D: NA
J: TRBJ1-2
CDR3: ASSLSQGNYGYT

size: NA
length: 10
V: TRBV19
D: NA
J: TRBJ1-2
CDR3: ASSIVGYGYT

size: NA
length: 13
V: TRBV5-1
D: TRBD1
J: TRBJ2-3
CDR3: ASSLDRVGTDTQY

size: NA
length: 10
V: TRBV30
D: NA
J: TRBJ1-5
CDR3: AWSSPGRPQH

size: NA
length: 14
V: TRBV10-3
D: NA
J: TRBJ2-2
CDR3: AISRQGSSNTGELF

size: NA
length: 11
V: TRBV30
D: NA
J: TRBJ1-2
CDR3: AWSVGGTYGYT

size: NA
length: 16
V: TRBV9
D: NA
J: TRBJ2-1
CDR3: ASSATHSGPPSYNEQF

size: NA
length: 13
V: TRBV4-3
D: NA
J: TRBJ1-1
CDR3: ASSQPGGLHTEAF

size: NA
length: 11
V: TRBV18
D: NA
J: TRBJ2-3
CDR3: ASSPSSTDTQY

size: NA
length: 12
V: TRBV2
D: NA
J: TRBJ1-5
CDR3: ASSVRESNQPQH

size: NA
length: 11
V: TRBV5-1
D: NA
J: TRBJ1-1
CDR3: ASSLQGRSEAF

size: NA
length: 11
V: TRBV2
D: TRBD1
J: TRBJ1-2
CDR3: ASSRDRSSGYT

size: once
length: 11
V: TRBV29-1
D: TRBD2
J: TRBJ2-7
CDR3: SVGISGRSEQY

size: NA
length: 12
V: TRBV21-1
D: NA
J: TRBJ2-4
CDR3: ASVGSWAKNIQY

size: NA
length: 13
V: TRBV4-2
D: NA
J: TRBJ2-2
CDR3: ASSQDRQGTGELF

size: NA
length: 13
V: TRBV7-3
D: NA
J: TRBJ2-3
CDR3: ASSEGGPSTDTQY

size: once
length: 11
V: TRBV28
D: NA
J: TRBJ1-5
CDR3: ASSFLSPGPQH

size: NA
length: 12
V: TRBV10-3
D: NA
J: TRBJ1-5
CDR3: AIGRDPSNQPQH

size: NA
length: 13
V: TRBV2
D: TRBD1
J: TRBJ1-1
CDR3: ASRTGGGVNTEAF

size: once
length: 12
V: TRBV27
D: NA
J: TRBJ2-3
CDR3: ASSFRDPQDTQY

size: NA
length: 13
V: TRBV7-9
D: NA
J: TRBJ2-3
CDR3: ASSLGTLGADTQY

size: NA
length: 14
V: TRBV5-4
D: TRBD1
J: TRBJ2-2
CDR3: ASSTGTGAFGGELF

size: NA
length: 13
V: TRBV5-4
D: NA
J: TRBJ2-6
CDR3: ASTTYEAGANVLT

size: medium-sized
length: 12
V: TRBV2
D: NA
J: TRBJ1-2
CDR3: ASSEGGSSYGYT

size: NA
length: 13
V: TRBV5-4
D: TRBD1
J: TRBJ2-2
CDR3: ASSLRQGVTGELF

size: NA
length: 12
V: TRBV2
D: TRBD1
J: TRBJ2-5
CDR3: ASSEVRGRETQY

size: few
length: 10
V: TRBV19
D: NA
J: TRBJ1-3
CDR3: ATRTEGNTIY

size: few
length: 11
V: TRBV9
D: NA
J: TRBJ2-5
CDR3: ASSRAPQETQY

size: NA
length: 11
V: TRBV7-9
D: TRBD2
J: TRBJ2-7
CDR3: ASRREGAYEQY

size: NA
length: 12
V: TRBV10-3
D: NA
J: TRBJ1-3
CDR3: AISGDISGNTIY

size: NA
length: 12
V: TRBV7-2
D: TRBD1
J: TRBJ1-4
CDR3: ASSSQGAQEKLF

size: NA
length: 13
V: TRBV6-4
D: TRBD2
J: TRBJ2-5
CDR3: ASSPGLAAQETQY

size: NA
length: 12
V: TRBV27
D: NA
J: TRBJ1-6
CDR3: ASRQDSYNSPLH

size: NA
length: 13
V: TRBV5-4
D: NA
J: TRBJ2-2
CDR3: ASSLRSDATGELF

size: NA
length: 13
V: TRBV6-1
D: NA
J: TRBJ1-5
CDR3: ASSASRDNNQPQH

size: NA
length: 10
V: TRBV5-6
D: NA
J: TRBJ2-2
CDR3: ASRHYTGELF